There are a few counts of the clone carrying this T cell receptor beta chain. Its antigen is unknown. This PCR relied on a set of 60 Vbeta primers and 13 Jbeta primers. Profiling relied on immunoSEQ multiplex PCR, and the TCRdb table lists in-frame clones only, not all of them. The sample has under 250,000 clones, roughly four fifths seen once. These data come from a study of cytomegalovirus exposure and HLA in healthy donors. The study, taken as a whole, reports: The CMV antigen specificity of a few CMV-associated chains was confirmed through in vitro analysis. Sequencing likely generated an artifact that appeared as a cluster of highly shared sequence variants.

Input material: PBMCs. The receptor was isolated from a woman aged 60-70 years in good health and CMV-seropositive.

The CDR3 protein is CATSRSFGTSGPQETQYF. CDR3 sequence (DNA): TGTGCCACCAGCAGAAGCTTCGGGACTAGCGGCCCCCAAGAGACCCAGTACTTC. V gene TRBV15 combines with J gene TRBJ2-5; TRBD2 agrees at 11 bases. The CDR3 loop spans 18 amino acids. Germline CDR1 reads LNHNV; CDR2 reads YYDKDF (reference sequence). With V trimmed by 2 bases and J by 1 base, 9 bases remained unmatched. Drawing the rest from reference TRBV15 and TRBJ2-5, the complete variable domain is DAMVIQNPRYQVTQFGKPVTLSCSQTLNHNVMYWYQQKSSQAPKLLFHYYDKDFNNEADTPDNFQSRRPNTSFCFLDIRSPGLGDTAMYLCATSRSFGTSGPQETQYFGPGTRLLVL.